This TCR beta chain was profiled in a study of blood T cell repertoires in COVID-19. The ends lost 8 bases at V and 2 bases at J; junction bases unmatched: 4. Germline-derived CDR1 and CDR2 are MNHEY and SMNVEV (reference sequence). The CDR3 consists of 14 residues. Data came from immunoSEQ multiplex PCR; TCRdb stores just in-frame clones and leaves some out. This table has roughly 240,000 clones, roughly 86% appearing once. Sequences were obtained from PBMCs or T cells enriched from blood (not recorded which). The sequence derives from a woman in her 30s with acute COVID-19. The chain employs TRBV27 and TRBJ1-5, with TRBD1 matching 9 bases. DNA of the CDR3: TGTGCCAGCCGGGGACAGGGAGGCAATCAGCCCCAGCATTTT. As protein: CASRGQGGNQPQHF.